The 31 T cell receptor beta chains listed next were all sequenced from one sample in a study of OX40 agonist ivuxolimab in advanced cancers. Using immunoSEQ multiplex PCR, the repertoire was profiled, and TCRdb retains in-frame clones only, with some absent. The sample comprises about 70,000 clones, roughly 88% of which are singletons, and 8% to 10% rests with the top ten. The sequenced sample was CD4+ or CD8+ T cells sorted from blood, obtained in a trial of the OX40 agonist ivuxolimab. The receptor source for this set is an adult with an advanced solid tumor such as melanoma, head and neck, liver or kidney cancer.

Only one count was recorded for this clone. The chain couples TRBV28 to TRBJ2-1; D remains ambiguous. Germline V lookup: CDR1 MDHEN, CDR2 SYDVKM. This CDR3 spans 11 amino acids. V shed 3 bases and J shed 5 bases, with 2 bases lying between them. The CDR3 loop reads CASSLHNEQFF. CDR3 nucleotide sequence: TGTGCCAGCAGTTTGCACAATGAGCAGTTCTTC.

The chain employs TRBV7-2 and TRBJ2-2; no definite D call. Trimming removed 5 bases at V and 0 bases at J, with 10 bases between. The CDR3 has 15 residues. Per germline, CDR1 SGHTA and CDR2 FQGNSA. CDR3 in DNA: TGTGCCAGCAGCCGCCTGGGCTCGAACACCGGGGAGCTGTTTTTT. The encoded protein is CASSRLGSNTGELFF.

The chain couples TRBV19 to TRBJ2-6, with D possibly called TRBD1 or TRBD2 (6 bases each). V dropped 10 bases and J dropped 2 bases, with 18 bases sitting between them. The CDR3 loop spans 16 amino acids. Per the germline V gene, CDR1 is LNHDA and CDR2 is SQIVND (reference sequence). The CDR3 DNA follows: TGTGCCACCCAGTTTCCGGGGGCTGCTGGGGCCAACGTCCTGACTTTC. It encodes CATQFPGAAGANVLTF.

The J gene is TRBJ1-5, the V gene TRBV5-1; tentatively, D is TRBD1 (6 bases). V lost 4 bases to trimming and J lost 3 bases, with 11 bases between them. CDR1 SGHRS and CDR2 YFSETQ come from the germline V gene. The CDR3 length is 14 residues. The CDR3 DNA is TGCGCCAGCAGCGACGGACAGATCAATCAGCCCCAGCATTTT. Translated, it gives CASSDGQINQPQHF.

The V call is TRBV7-9, the J call TRBJ2-3, with a weak D call TRBD2 (6 bases). Per germline, CDR1 SEHNR and CDR2 FQNEAQ (reference sequence). V lost 3 bases, J lost 7 bases, and 17 bases lay in between. This CDR3 has 15 residues. The CDR3 nucleotides read TGTGCCAGCAGCTTGGGGGGTCGGGACGGAAATACGCAGTATTTT. Protein product: CASSLGGRDGNTQYF. The full variable domain, its missing parts supplied by reference TRBV7-9 and TRBJ2-3, is DTGVSQNPRHKITKRGQNVTFRCDPISEHNRLYWYRQTLGQGPEFLTYFQNEAQLEKSRLLSDRFSAERPKGSFSTLEIQRTEQGDSAMYLCASSLGGRDGNTQYFGPGTRLTVL.

The chain employs TRBV6-1 and TRBJ2-5; TRBD1 is a possible D gene (6 bases). Germline V gene lookup returns CDR1 MNHNS and CDR2 SASEGT. CDR3 length: 15 amino acids. The V gene lost 4 bases and the J gene lost 7 bases, with 19 bases spanning the gap. CDR3 amino acids: CASSGVQGFGGTQYF. In DNA form, the CDR3 reads TGTGCCAGCAGTGGCGTACAGGGATTTGGGGGGACCCAGTACTTC.

J is TRBJ2-3 and V is TRBV28; TRBD2 is a possible D gene (5 bases). Germline CDR1 reads MDHEN; CDR2 reads SYDVKM. The CDR3 length is 15 residues. V lost 2 bases and J 2 bases, leaving 11 bases between the germline ends. Here the CDR3 reads CASSLSGSNTDTQYF. CDR3 nucleotides: TGTGCCAGCAGTTTAAGTGGGAGCAACACAGATACGCAGTATTTT.

The chain combines TRBV2 with TRBJ1-5, with 11 bases that match TRBD1. Germline V gene data show CDR1 as SNHLY and CDR2 as FYNNEI. J lost 6 bases, V lost 6 bases, and 4 bases had no gene match. The CDR3 is made up of 14 amino acids. CDR3 loop: CASSEDRGRQPQHF. In DNA, the CDR3 is TGTGCCAGCAGCGAGGACAGGGGGCGTCAGCCCCAGCATTTT.

The genes are TRBV5-1 and TRBJ1-4, with D perhaps TRBD1 (5 bases). Germline V gene data show CDR1 as SGHRS and CDR2 as YFSETQ. The CDR3 runs 15 residues. V was trimmed by 1 base and J by 5 bases, leaving 12 bases between them. DNA of the CDR3: TGCGCCAGCAGCTTGATGGACACAGTAAATGAAAAACTGTTTTTT. This encodes CASSLMDTVNEKLFF.

The chain uses TRBV19 and TRBJ1-2, with a weak D call TRBD1 (6 bases). The CDR3 runs to 14 residues. Germline CDR1 and CDR2: LNHDA and SQIVND (reference sequence). V dropped 6 bases and J dropped 4 bases, with 15 bases sitting between them. The CDR3 sequence is CASSGGHGPYGYTF. The CDR3 bases are TGTGCCAGTAGCGGGGGACACGGACCCTATGGCTACACCTTC.

The V gene is TRBV9, the J gene TRBJ2-1, with D possibly being TRBD1 or TRBD2 (5 bases each). In germline, CDR1 is SGDLS, CDR2 YYNGEE. The CDR3 spans 16 residues. The V end was cut by 5 bases, the J end by 0 bases, with 15 bases between. CDR3 in amino acids: CASSHLAGSSYNEQFF. In DNA form, the CDR3 reads TGTGCCAGCAGTCACCTCGCAGGGAGCTCCTACAATGAGCAGTTCTTC.

This chain connects TRBV7-3 to TRBJ2-1, with TRBD1 identical over 9 bases. The CDR3 has 14 amino acids. The V gene end was trimmed by 6 bases and the J gene end by 6 bases; junction bases not matched to a gene: 6. Germline CDR1 reads SGHTA; CDR2 reads FQGTGA. CDR3 loop: CASSIDRGSNEQFF. In DNA form, the CDR3 reads TGTGCCAGCAGTATTGACAGGGGGAGCAATGAGCAGTTCTTC.

The chain recombines TRBV7-9 with TRBJ2-5; D gene uncertain. The J call is doubtful: the DNA matches TRBJ2-7 better. This CDR3 contains 14 residues. The germline gives CDR1 SEHNR, CDR2 FQNEAQ (reference sequence). For the CDR3, the DNA is TGTGCCAGCAGTAGGATAAGGTCTCCCTACGAGCAGTACTTC. Amino acid sequence: CASSRIRSPYEQYF.

The chain carries TRBV11-2 and TRBJ2-2; TRBD1 aligns across 7 bases. CDR3 length equals 15 residues. CDR1 and CDR2 (germline): SGHAT, FQNNGV. The V gene end was trimmed by 5 bases and the J gene end by 1 base; junction bases not matched to a gene: 4. This CDR3 is CASSRRTGNTGELFF. CDR3 sequence (DNA): TGTGCCAGCAGCCGACGGACAGGGAACACCGGGGAGCTGTTTTTT.

The rearrangement uses TRBV4-2 and TRBJ2-2, with 8 bases aligning to TRBD2. The CDR3 extends over 16 amino acids. The germline V gene has CDR1 LGHNA and CDR2 YNFKEQ. Unmatched junction bases numbered 4, after V lost 3 bases and J lost 1 base. The CDR3 region is CASSQQAGVNTGELFF. In DNA, the CDR3 is TGTGCCAGCAGCCAGCAAGCGGGGGTGAACACCGGGGAGCTGTTTTTT.

This clone was counted a few times. This sequence joins TRBV9 and TRBJ1-1; the D gene is possibly TRBD1 (6 bases). The CDR3 consists of 14 residues. Germline values: CDR1 SGDLS, CDR2 YYNGEE. V lost 4 bases, J lost 3 bases, and 13 bases lay in between. The CDR3 sequence: CASSPEGGYTEAFF. The CDR3 region has the DNA TGTGCCAGCAGCCCAGAGGGGGGCTACACTGAAGCTTTCTTT.

This clone was counted a single time. The chain links TRBV5-6 to TRBJ2-7; D might be TRBD1 or TRBD2, each matching 6 bases. Germline values: CDR1 SGHDT, CDR2 YYEEEE. The CDR3 covers 15 residues. V was pared by 4 bases and J by 3 bases, with 17 bases between. CDR3 protein: CASSSNGGQGYEQYF. In DNA, the CDR3 is TGTGCCAGCAGCAGTAACGGGGGACAAGGCTACGAGCAGTACTTC.

The J gene is TRBJ1-5, the V gene TRBV10-2; D remains unclear. The ends were cut back, 4 bases at V and 6 bases at J, with 13 bases in the middle. In germline, CDR1 is WSHSY, CDR2 SAAADI. The CDR3 contains 14 residues. The CDR3 loop is CASSVNRAGQPQHF. CDR3 nucleotides: TGCGCCAGCAGTGTTAATAGGGCGGGTCAGCCCCAGCATTTT.

This clone appeared a single time. The chain combines TRBV7-2 with TRBJ2-4; D is ambiguous. The germline V gene encodes CDR1 SGHTA and CDR2 FQGNSA. The ends were cut back, 0 bases at V and 0 bases at J, with 3 bases in the middle. This CDR3 has 14 residues. The CDR3 reads CASSLAVAKNIQYF. Written as DNA, the CDR3 is TGTGCCAGCAGCTTAGCGGTAGCCAAAAACATTCAGTACTTC. Full variable domain (outside the CDR3, taken from reference TRBV7-2 and TRBJ2-4): GAGVSQSPSNKVTEKGKDVELRCDPISGHTALYWYRQSLGQGLEFLIYFQGNSAPDKSGLPSDRFSAERTGGSVSTLTIQRTQQEDSAVYLCASSLAVAKNIQYFGAGTRLSVL.

This clone was counted a few times. J is TRBJ2-1 and V is TRBV7-2; D might be TRBD1 (6 bases). V was shortened by 5 bases and J by 9 bases, with 11 bases between the two germline ends. CDR3 size: 12 residues. Germline V gene data show CDR1 as SGHTA and CDR2 as FQGNSA. This chain's CDR3 is CASSNRESEQFF. The CDR3 DNA sequence: TGTGCCAGCAGCAACAGGGAGAGTGAGCAGTTCTTC.

This chain links TRBV19 with TRBJ1-6, with 7 bases lining up with TRBD1. Germline V gene sequence: CDR1 LNHDA, CDR2 SQIVND (reference sequence). The CDR3 is 13 amino acids. After removal of 9 bases from V and 12 bases from J, the junction contained 11 bases not matched to a gene. In DNA form, the CDR3 reads TGTGCCAGCCGACAGGGCACCGAGGGACCCCTCCACTTT. This translates into CASRQGTEGPLHF.

The table lists this clone with a count of one. The chain has TRBV25-1 and TRBJ2-7, with D possibly called TRBD1 or TRBD2 (5 bases each). Germline assignment: CDR1 MGHDK and CDR2 SYGVNS. The CDR3 covers 13 residues. The ends were cut back, 6 bases at V and 6 bases at J, with 15 bases in the middle. CDR3 residues: CASSLDGAGEQYF. The CDR3 DNA reads as TGTGCCAGCAGCCTAGACGGGGCAGGCGAGCAGTACTTC.

This chain joins TRBV6-5 and TRBJ1-2; D unclear. V lost 7 bases and J lost 7, with 13 bases in between. The CDR3 has 12 amino acids. Per germline, CDR1 MNHEY and CDR2 SVGAGI. CDR3 region: CASKDPSGGYTF. The CDR3 DNA sequence: TGTGCCAGCAAGGACCCTTCCGGTGGCTACACCTTC.

This rearrangement joins TRBV19 to TRBJ1-4, with 10 bases aligning to TRBD1. The CDR3 totals 15 residues. J lost 6 bases, V lost 8 bases, and 9 bases had no gene match. The germline CDR1 and CDR2 sequences are LNHDA and SQIVND (reference sequence). CDR3 sequence reads: CASLPSGTGDEKLFF. The CDR3 coding sequence is TGTGCCAGTCTCCCATCCGGGACAGGGGATGAAAAACTGTTTTTT.

Only one count was recorded for this clone. This rearrangement joins TRBV6-1 to TRBJ2-7; 7 bases match TRBD1. CDR3 length equals 12 residues. CDR1 and CDR2 (germline): MNHNS, SASEGT. V lost 6 bases and J lost 7; bases outside the gene matches: 6. The CDR3 reads CASSYRGGEQYF. DNA of the CDR3: TGTGCCAGCAGCTACAGGGGTGGGGAGCAGTACTTC.

This clone was counted a single time. This chain uses TRBV5-4 with TRBJ2-7; D not resolved. V lost 1 base and J lost 10, with 12 bases in between. CDR3 length: 12 amino acids. CDR1 and CDR2 (germline): SGHNT, YYREEE (reference sequence). The CDR3, as DNA: TGTGCCAGCAGCTTGTATACTATGGATCAGTACTTC. Amino acid sequence: CASSLYTMDQYF. The full variable domain, in which reference TRBV5-4 and TRBJ2-7 provide the parts outside the CDR3, is ETGVTQSPTHLIKTRGQQVTLRCSSQSGHNTVSWYQQALGQGPQFIFQYYREEENGRGNFPPRFSGLQFPNYSSELNVNALELDDSALYLCASSLYTMDQYFGPGTRLTVT.

The V gene is TRBV18, the J gene TRBJ1-2; D ambiguous. V was pared by 0 bases and J by 4 bases, with 9 bases between. From germline, CDR1 is KGHSH and CDR2 LQKENI. This CDR3 is 14 amino acids long. Written as DNA, the CDR3 is TGTGCCAGCTCACCACCCGGCGGTGCCTATGGCTACACCTTC. It is translated as CASSPPGGAYGYTF.

The CDR3 protein is CASRLPGGTGITEAFF. The CDR3 coding sequence is TGTGCCAGTAGGCTACCGGGCGGGACAGGGATTACTGAAGCTTTCTTT. The chain joins TRBV19 to TRBJ1-1; 9 bases fit TRBD1. V trimming: 6 bases; J trimming: 5 bases; junction bases outside the gene matches: 13. CDR1 and CDR2 from the germline V gene are LNHDA and SQIVND (reference sequence). The CDR3 consists of 16 residues.

This rearrangement joins TRBV9 to TRBJ1-6; perhaps TRBD1 as D (5 bases). V was shortened by 5 bases and J by 4 bases, with 7 bases between the two germline ends. Germline lookup yields CDR1 SGDLS and CDR2 YYNGEE. The CDR3 totals 13 residues. This chain's CDR3 is CASSGGYNSPLHF. The DNA for the CDR3 is TGTGCCAGCAGTGGGGGGTATAATTCACCCCTCCACTTT.

The chain has TRBV30 and TRBJ1-5; D gene uncertain. Trimming removed 0 bases from V and 5 bases from J, with 8 bases in between. The CDR3 extends over 13 amino acids. In germline, CDR1 is GTSNPN, CDR2 SVGIG (reference sequence). CDR3 residues: CAWSVLDDQPQHF. The CDR3, as DNA: TGTGCCTGGAGTGTACTCGATGATCAGCCCCAGCATTTT.

This chain uses TRBV30 with TRBJ2-7, with unresolved D. The CDR3 loop spans 11 amino acids. Between the trimmed V and J ends, which lost 2 bases and 6 bases, there was a span of 8 bases. From germline, CDR1 is GTSNPN and CDR2 SVGIG (reference sequence). CDR3 residues: CAWSYALEQYF. The CDR3 coding sequence is TGTGCCTGGAGTTACGCCCTCGAGCAGTACTTC.